This is a list of T cell receptor beta chains from one sample in a study of technical replicates of blood from a few donors. The method was immunoSEQ multiplex PCR; TCRdb's version includes in-frame clones alone and lacks a portion of them. The sample yields about 14,000 clones, approximately 80% seen once. The sample consisted of PBMCs. These receptors were taken from a human donor in good health. Both conserved end residues are part of each CDR3. A D gene is named only where the DNA matches it firmly. Part of the rows lack a size; the others show once, few, many or a class for expanded clones.

V	J	D	size	DNA	CDR3
TRBV18	TRBJ2-1	TRBD2	.	TGTGCCAGCTCACCGCCGGGACTAGCGGGAGCTCGGGAGCAGTTCTTC	CASSPPGLAGAREQFF
TRBV4-1	TRBJ2-1	.	.	TGCGCCAGCAGCCAAGAGGTGGGGGGCAATGAGCAGTTCTTC	CASSQEVGGNEQFF
TRBV21-1	TRBJ1-1	.	.	TGTGCCAGCAGCAAAGGCGGCGTTAAGAACACTGAAGCTTTCTTT	CASSKGGVKNTEAFF
TRBV27	TRBJ2-2	.	.	TGTGCCAGCAGCCGGGATTTCACCGGGGAGCTGTTTTTT	CASSRDFTGELFF
TRBV12-1	TRBJ2-7	.	.	TGTGCCAGCAGCGCTCCCTCCAGGACAGGGGACTCCTACGAGCAGTACTTC	CASSAPSRTGDSYEQYF
TRBV10-2	TRBJ2-1	TRBD2	.	TGCGCCAGCAGTGAAGGACTAGCGGCCAATGAGCAGTTCTTC	CASSEGLAANEQFF
TRBV5-1	TRBJ2-5	.	.	TGCGCCAGCAGCGGTAGCGTCAACGGGGAGACCCAGTACTTC	CASSGSVNGETQYF
TRBV10-2	TRBJ2-1	TRBD2	.	TGCGCCAGCAGTGGCCGGGAGGAGGGGACTAGCGCTTGGGGTGAGCAGTTCTTC	CASSGREEGTSAWGEQFF
TRBV7-8	TRBJ1-5	TRBD1	.	TGTGCCAGCAGCTTCGACAGGGGCAATCAGCCCCAGCATTTT	CASSFDRGNQPQHF
TRBV28	TRBJ2-2	.	few	TGTGCCAGCACCTCCCCGGGAGAGCGGAACACCGGGGAGCTGTTTTTT	CASTSPGERNTGELFF
TRBV14	TRBJ2-2	.	.	TGTGCCAGCAGCCAACGGGACACCCACACCGGGGAGCTGTTTTTT	CASSQRDTHTGELFF
TRBV27	TRBJ2-7	.	.	TGTGCCAGCAGATTCGGGGTAGCGGAGACCTACGAGCAGTACTTC	CASRFGVAETYEQYF
TRBV2	TRBJ2-1	.	.	TGTGCCAGCAGTGAACGTGTATTGAGGGACTCGTACAATGAGCAGTTCTTC	CASSERVLRDSYNEQFF
TRBV9	TRBJ1-1	.	.	TGTGCCAGCAGCGAACAGGTTTCCTCTCCAACGGCTTTCTTT	CASSEQVSSPTAFF
TRBV6-4	TRBJ2-1	TRBD2	.	TGTGCCAGCAGTGACGGGACTAGCAATGAGCAGTTCTTC	CASSDGTSNEQFF
TRBV28	TRBJ2-7	TRBD2	.	TGTGCCAGCAGCTTGCGGGGGGCCGACTCCTACGAGCAGTACTTC	CASSLRGADSYEQYF
TRBV30	TRBJ2-2	.	.	TGTGCCTGGAAGGCAGGAAATCCCGGGGAGCTGTTTTTT	CAWKAGNPGELFF
TRBV19	TRBJ1-5	TRBD1	.	TGTGCCAGTAGTGCACTCGGGACAGGGGGACAGCCCCAGCATTTT	CASSALGTGGQPQHF
TRBV30	TRBJ1-2	TRBD1	.	TGTGCCTGGAGTCTGGACAGGGGTTATGGCTACACCTTC	CAWSLDRGYGYTF
TRBV19	TRBJ2-2	TRBD2	.	TGTGCCAGTAGTCTGCCTAGCGGGAACACCGGGGAGCTGTTTTTT	CASSLPSGNTGELFF
TRBV11-2	TRBJ2-3	TRBD2	.	TGTGCCAGCAGCTTCCAAGCGGGAACCGGCACAGATACGCAGTATTTT	CASSFQAGTGTDTQYF
TRBV6-5	TRBJ2-7	TRBD1	.	TGTGCCAGCAGTTTTGACAGGGGTTTATACGAGCAGTACTTC	CASSFDRGLYEQYF
TRBV5-1	TRBJ2-1	TRBD1	.	TGCGCCAGCAACAAAGAGGACAGGCGGAACAATGAGCAGTTCTTC	CASNKEDRRNNEQFF
TRBV28	TRBJ2-7	TRBD2	.	TGTGCCAGCCGCACTTTCGGGACTAGCGGTTCCTACGAGCAGTACTTC	CASRTFGTSGSYEQYF
TRBV5-8	TRBJ2-3	.	.	TGTGCCAGCAGCCAAGCGGGACAGGCCTCAGATACGCAGTATTTT	CASSQAGQASDTQYF
TRBV7-6	TRBJ1-5	.	.	TGTGCCAGCAGCTTACAGGACAATCAGCCCCAGCATTTT	CASSLQDNQPQHF
TRBV29-1	TRBJ2-3	TRBD1	.	TGCAGCGTGAAGCGACAGGGGGGCGAAACAGATACGCAGTATTTT	CSVKRQGGETDTQYF
TRBV7-9	TRBJ2-6	TRBD2	.	TGTGCCAGCAGCTCCACTAGCGAAGGGGCCAACGTCCTGACTTTC	CASSSTSEGANVLTF
TRBV6-4	TRBJ1-2	TRBD1	.	TGTGCCAGCAGAGACTCGGACAGGGGGCAAGGCTACACCTTC	CASRDSDRGQGYTF
TRBV27	TRBJ2-3	.	.	TGTGCCAGCAGTTTACTAGCGCCAGTCACAGATACGCAGTATTTT	CASSLLAPVTDTQYF
TRBV7-9	TRBJ2-1	TRBD2	.	TGTGCCAGCAGCTTGACTAGCGGGAGGTCTACCTACAATGAGCAGTTCTTC	CASSLTSGRSTYNEQFF
TRBV9	TRBJ1-5	.	.	TGTGCCAGCAGCGCCGACCCGACACCCCAGCATTTT	CASSADPTPQHF
TRBV28	TRBJ2-7	.	once	TGTGCCAGCAGTTCACGGACCGGGATACACTACGAGCAGTACTTC	CASSSRTGIHYEQYF
TRBV6-4	TRBJ2-7	TRBD2	.	TGTGCCAGCAGTGACGGGACTAGCGGGAGCGAGCAGTACTTC	CASSDGTSGSEQYF
TRBV5-6	TRBJ1-3	.	.	TGTGCCAGCAGCCCTAATCGCCTTGTCCTCTTCGGAAACACCATATATTTT	CASSPNRLVLFGNTIYF
TRBV6-5	TRBJ2-5	.	.	TGTGCCAGCAACACCCCAACTAGTATCCAAGAGACCCAGTACTTC	CASNTPTSIQETQYF
TRBV6-1	TRBJ1-2	.	.	TGTGCCAGCAGTGAGTTAGGGGTCAACTATGGCTACACCTTC	CASSELGVNYGYTF
TRBV2	TRBJ2-5	TRBD2	once	TGTGCCAGCAGTGGGGGACTAGCGGGACATAAGACCCAGTACTTC	CASSGGLAGHKTQYF
TRBV7-8	TRBJ2-5	.	.	TGTGCCAGCAGCTGGCTTAGGGGGAGAGGCATTGAGACCCAGTACTTC	CASSWLRGRGIETQYF
TRBV6-5	TRBJ1-1	.	.	TGTGCCAGCAGTTACAGAGGGGAAGCTTTCTTT	CASSYRGEAFF
TRBV6-4	TRBJ2-3	.	.	TGTGCCAGCAGTAGCGGGAGCACAGATACGCAGTATTTT	CASSSGSTDTQYF
TRBV6-5	TRBJ1-1	.	.	TGTGCCAGCACTTCACGGACTGAAGCTTTCTTT	CASTSRTEAFF
TRBV5-1	TRBJ2-5	TRBD2	once	TGCGCCAGCAGCGCTGGGACTAGCGGACCTGTGGCCCAGTACTTC	CASSAGTSGPVAQYF
TRBV4-2	TRBJ1-1	.	.	TGTGCCAGCAGCCAAAGGGTACAGGGAGTGATGATGAACACTGAAGCTTTCTTT	CASSQRVQGVMMNTEAFF
TRBV19	TRBJ1-1	.	.	TGTGCCAGTAGTATGTGGGGAGGGGACACTGAAGCTTTCTTT	CASSMWGGDTEAFF
TRBV7-8	TRBJ2-2	.	few	TGTGCCAGCAGCTTATCCGGCGGAGACACCGGGGAGCTGTTTTTT	CASSLSGGDTGELFF
TRBV9	TRBJ1-2	TRBD1	.	TGTGCCAGCAGCGCCCGGGACAGGGATATCTATGGCTACACCTTC	CASSARDRDIYGYTF
TRBV28	TRBJ2-3	.	.	TGTGCCAGCAGCGCTTCCGGGGTGAGCACAGATACGCAGTATTTT	CASSASGVSTDTQYF